The T cell receptor beta chain described here comes from a study of blood T cell repertoires in COVID-19. Study at large: Samples taken during acute and convalescent COVID-19 were collected in the United States, Italy and Spain.

Original handling: Using reference gene primer amplification, nucleated cell counts were estimated. Profiled with immunoSEQ multiplex PCR; TCRdb holds only in-frame clones, not every one. That table gives V, J and clone size, and the DNA gave D and trimming. The data contain a few hundred thousand clones, around four fifths of them singletons. This CDR3 comprises 13 residues. CDR1 SNHLY and CDR2 FYNNEI come from the germline V gene. V dropped 8 bases and J dropped 3 bases, with 13 bases sitting between them. The chain uses TRBV2 and TRBJ1-1; tentatively, D is TRBD1 (5 bases). The TCR originated in a man aged 25 to 45 with active or convalescent COVID-19. The sample taken for sequencing was peripheral blood. CDR3 in amino acids: CASSPGGYTEAFF. The CDR3 DNA follows: TGTGCCAGCTCTCCCGGGGGGTACACTGAAGCTTTCTTT. Based on the CDR3 plus reference TRBV2 and TRBJ1-1, the full variable domain is EPEVTQTPSHQVTQMGQEVILRCVPISNHLYFYWYRQILGQKVEFLVSFYNNEISEKSEIFDDQFSVERPDGSNFTLKIRSTKLEDSAMYFCASSPGGYTEAFFGQGTRLTVV.